The 30 T cell receptor beta chains below come from one sample, sequenced in a study of regulatory T cells in long-lasting Graves disease. The time point is: newly diagnosed GD, antithyroid drugs for less than 3 months. PBMC-derived RNA was used for the TCR library. Combining iRepertoire HTBI primers with Arm-PCR of CDR3 regions, the authors built TCR beta libraries. TCRdb processed the multiplex PCR reads anew with MiXCR; each CDR3 protein has one entry. Among hundreds of thousands of distinct CDR3 sequences listed, 16% were seen once. The same data also contributed to another study, on T cells in Graves' hyperthyroidism and ophthalmopathy.

The sequenced sample was peripheral blood mononuclear cells (PBMCs), obtained at new diagnosis, from a patient treated with antithyroid drugs. The receptors originated from a woman in her thirties with Graves disease.

The chain couples TRBV4-1 to TRBJ1-1; tentatively, D is TRBD1 (5 bases). V lost 3 bases and J lost 4, with 15 bases in between. Looked up from germline, CDR1 is MGHRA and CDR2 is YSYEKL. The CDR3 loop spans 15 amino acids. The CDR3 loop is CASSHFPRGSTEAFF. The CDR3 region has the DNA TGCGCCAGCAGCCATTTCCCGCGGGGGAGCACTGAAGCTTTCTTT.

This clonotype has only a few counts. The chain carries TRBV5-1 and TRBJ2-1, with 8 bases lining up with TRBD2. The CDR3 extends over 16 amino acids. V lost 4 bases to trimming and J lost 3 bases; unmatched junction nucleotides: 9. CDR1 and CDR2 from the germline V gene are SGHRS and YFSETQ. The CDR3 sequence: CASSPPTSGGYNEQFF. The CDR3 nucleotides read TGCGCCAGCAGCCCCCCTACTAGCGGAGGCTACAATGAGCAGTTCTTC. Looking up the rest from reference TRBV5-1 and TRBJ2-1 gives the full variable domain: KAGVTQTPRYLIKTRGQQVTLSCSPISGHRSVSWYQQTPGQGLQFLFEYFSETQRNKGNFPGRFSGRQFSNSRSEMNVSTLELGDSALYLCASSPPTSGGYNEQFFGPGTRLTVL.

This clonotype was found many times. V usage is TRBV12-3 or TRBV12-4 and J usage is TRBJ2-2; D is possibly TRBD1 (5 bases). The CDR3 runs to 14 residues. The V end lost 5 bases, the J end lost 5 bases, and 12 bases lay between the germline ends. The CDR3 is CASSPTAGTGELFF. CDR3 coding DNA: TGTGCCAGCAGTCCTACAGCAGGGACCGGGGAGCTGTTTTTT.

The chain recombines TRBV28 with TRBJ2-7; 14 bases are a match to TRBD2. Looked up from germline, CDR1 is MDHEN and CDR2 is SYDVKM. The CDR3 is 18 amino acids. V shed 3 bases and J 0 bases; nucleotides not matched to a gene: 7. The CDR3 bases are TGTGCCAGCAGTTTCGAGCTCGGACTAGCGGGGGGCTCCTACGAGCAGTACTTC. Protein: CASSFELGLAGGSYEQYF.

This clonotype occurred many times. The CDR3: CAISESGRRTYEQYF. In DNA form, the CDR3 reads TGTGCCATCAGTGAGTCCGGTCGGCGTACCTACGAGCAGTACTTC. This chain links TRBV10-3 with TRBJ2-7, with D hard to call. Trimming cost V 0 bases and J 2 bases, with 11 bases left between them. Germline loops: CDR1 ENHRY, CDR2 SYGVKD. This CDR3 has 15 residues.

The chain couples TRBV7-2 to TRBJ1-5; TRBD1 might be the D (5 bases). The CDR3 totals 15 residues. Germline V gene sequence: CDR1 SGHTA, CDR2 FQGNSA. The germline V and J ends were trimmed by 0 bases and 3 bases, with 9 bases remaining between them. The CDR3 bases are TGTGCCAGCAGCTTAGCAGGGGCCGTCAATCAGCCCCAGCATTTT. It yields the protein CASSLAGAVNQPQHF.

Ten or more counts support this clonotype. The V gene is TRBV9, the J gene TRBJ2-7; D is possibly TRBD1 (6 bases). The V gene's germline CDR1 is SGDLS and CDR2 YYNGEE. Trimming took off 2 bases at V and 4 bases at J, with 16 bases between the two ends. CDR3 length: 15 amino acids. DNA for the CDR3: TGTGCCAGCAGCGTTCAACCGGGACACGGATACGAGCAGTACTTC. Protein: CASSVQPGHGYEQYF.

This clonotype was picked up many times. V is TRBV28 and J is TRBJ2-5, with 8 bases fitting TRBD2. CDR3 length: 16 amino acids. Germline CDR1 is MDHEN and CDR2 is SYDVKM. J gave up 6 bases and V 4 bases, and 13 bases lay outside the gene matches. The CDR3 reads CASSSSLAGGRKTQYF. CDR3 bases: TGTGCCAGCAGTTCATCCCTCGCGGGAGGAAGAAAGACCCAGTACTTC.

This clonotype has ten or more counts. The V and J genes are TRBV10-3 and TRBJ1-2, with 7 bases fitting TRBD1. With V trimmed by 10 bases and J by 4 bases, 9 bases remained unmatched. CDR3 length equals 13 residues. Germline loops: CDR1 ENHRY, CDR2 SYGVKD. The CDR3 DNA reads as TGTGCCAGTGGGGACAGAGAATCCTATGGCTACACCTTC. Protein: CASGDRESYGYTF.

Many counts were recorded for this clonotype. This sequence joins TRBV20-1 and TRBJ2-7; D may match TRBD1 or TRBD2 (5 bases each). Germline V gives CDR1 DFQATT, CDR2 SNEGSKA (reference sequence). Trimming took 6 bases from V and 2 from J, leaving 17 bases between them. The CDR3 runs 14 residues. CDR3 residues: CSAENRDGTYEQYF. The CDR3 coding sequence is TGCAGTGCAGAAAACCGGGACGGCACCTACGAGCAGTACTTC.

This clonotype was seen ten or more times. V usage is TRBV6-1 and J usage is TRBJ1-6; 9 bases align to TRBD1. The J segment lost 7 bases and the V segment lost 4 bases, leaving 2 bases of the junction unmatched. Germline values: CDR1 MNHNS, CDR2 SASEGT. This CDR3 contains 14 residues. The CDR3: CASSAGTGNSPLHF. The CDR3 DNA sequence: TGTGCCAGCAGTGCCGGGACAGGGAATTCACCCCTCCACTTT.

This clonotype showed up just a few times. This chain joins TRBV6-1 and TRBJ1-2, with 7 bases fitting TRBD1. CDR3 length: 16 amino acids. V was clipped by 8 bases and J by 0 bases; unmatched bases: 12. Germline loops: CDR1 MNHNS, CDR2 SASEGT. The CDR3 region is CASRTGTADSNYGYTF. Written as DNA, the CDR3 is TGTGCCAGCCGAACCGGGACAGCGGATTCTAACTATGGCTACACCTTC.

A note on this clonotype: It may be a read error: a sequence one base away is much more abundant. The chain combines TRBV12-3 or TRBV12-4 with TRBJ1-5; D might be TRBD1 (5 bases). The CDR3 covers 12 residues. The CDR3 nucleotides read TGTACCAGCAGTGAGGGGAGGCAGCCCCAGCATTTT. Amino acid sequence: CTSSEGRQPQHF.

This rearrangement joins TRBV3-1 to TRBJ1-4; 9 positions agree with TRBD1. CDR1 and CDR2 from the germline V gene are LGHDT and YNNKEL (reference sequence). V was pared by 0 bases and J by 8 bases, with 7 bases of the junction left unmatched. This CDR3 contains 16 residues. This CDR3 is CASSQDSRTGVEKLFF. The CDR3 bases are TGTGCCAGCAGCCAAGATTCTAGGACAGGGGTCGAAAAACTGTTTTTT.

This clonotype was picked up a small number of times. V is TRBV29-1 and J is TRBJ2-7; 7 nucleotides line up with TRBD2. This CDR3 contains 14 residues. Germline V gene sequence: CDR1 SQVTM, CDR2 ANQGSEA. J gave up 3 bases and V 6 bases, and 11 bases lay outside the gene matches. The DNA of the CDR3 is TGCAGCGTGGAGGATTTAGCGGGCCTCTACGAGCAGTACTTC. It is translated as CSVEDLAGLYEQYF.

The V and J genes are TRBV18 and TRBJ2-2; the D gene is possibly TRBD1 (5 bases). CDR3 length equals 15 residues. Germline loops: CDR1 KGHSH, CDR2 LQKENI. Trimming took off 0 bases at V and 6 bases at J, with 11 bases between the two ends. CDR3 coding DNA: TGTGCCAGCTCACCACCGGCAGGGTCGGCCGGGGAGCTGTTTTTT. This codes for CASSPPAGSAGELFF.

Ten or more counts support this clonotype. The chain employs TRBV28 and TRBJ2-3, with a possible D match to TRBD1 (6 bases). Trimming removed 3 bases at V and 5 bases at J, with 9 bases between. This CDR3 has 13 residues. Germline values: CDR1 MDHEN, CDR2 SYDVKM. Written as DNA, the CDR3 is TGTGCCAGCAGTTTCTCAGGGGAAGATACGCAGTATTTT. Its protein is CASSFSGEDTQYF.

This clonotype was counted many times. The chain links TRBV2 to TRBJ2-3; D remains ambiguous. The CDR3 consists of 13 residues. The V gene's germline CDR1 is SNHLY and CDR2 FYNNEI. V was shortened by 6 bases and J by 1 base, with 8 bases between the two germline ends. Here the CDR3 reads CASRESGTDTQYF. CDR3 bases: TGTGCCAGCAGAGAGTCTGGCACAGATACGCAGTATTTT.

This clonotype was observed a few times. Its ends do not fully match the called genes, so a read error is possible. V and J are TRBV7-7 and TRBJ2-7; 7 bases agree with TRBD1. CDR3 length: 14 amino acids. The germline CDR1 and CDR2 sequences are SSHAT and FNYEAQ (reference sequence). CDR3 DNA sequence: TGTGCTAGCAGCTCGGGCAGGGGGTTTAACGAGCAGTACTTC. Amino acids: CASSSGRGFNEQYF.

The chain carries TRBV11-3 and TRBJ1-5, with a weak D call TRBD1 (5 bases). The CDR3 extends over 15 amino acids. Between the trimmed V and J ends, which lost 5 bases and 5 bases, there was a span of 16 bases. Germline-derived CDR1 and CDR2 are SGHNT and YENEEA. The chain's CDR3 is CASSQWTRDHQPQHF. The CDR3, as DNA: TGTGCCAGCAGCCAGTGGACAAGGGACCATCAGCCCCAGCATTTT.

In this sample, this clonotype turned up many times. The chain carries TRBV7-2 and TRBJ2-7; weak D call: TRBD1 (7 bases). The V end lost 5 bases, the J end lost 2 bases, and 13 bases lay between the germline ends. Germline V CDR1 and CDR2: SGHTA, FQGNSA. The length of the CDR3 is 14 residues. This chain's CDR3 is CASSQGGQAYEQYF. The CDR3 DNA reads as TGTGCCAGCAGCCAGGGGGGACAAGCCTACGAGCAGTACTTC.

The CDR3 sequence: CASSPNTGARVTLHF. In DNA form, the CDR3 reads TGTGCCAGCTCCCCTAACACAGGGGCCCGCGTCACCCTCCACTTT. V gene TRBV18 combines with J gene TRBJ1-6, with TRBD1 matching over 7 bases. The V gene end was trimmed by 6 bases and the J gene end by 14 bases; junction bases not matched to a gene: 16. Germline CDR1 KGHSH, CDR2 LQKENI. This CDR3 is built from 15 residues.

There are many counts of this clonotype. The chain links TRBV24-1 to TRBJ2-5; 10 bases agree with TRBD2. Germline CDR1 is KGHDR and CDR2 is SFDVKD. The CDR3 covers 17 residues. Trimming took 4 bases from V and 4 from J; bases not matched to a gene: 11. For the CDR3, the DNA is TGTGCCACCAGTGACGCCGGTCCGACTAGCGGGTCAGAGACCCAGTACTTC. Protein: CATSDAGPTSGSETQYF.

The chain links TRBV6-1 to TRBJ1-2; possible D gene TRBD1, 6 bases. From germline, CDR1 is MNHNS and CDR2 SASEGT. Trimming took 9 bases from V and 8 from J, leaving 16 bases between them. The CDR3 length is 12 residues. CDR3 residues: CASLTGFQGYTF. The CDR3 coding sequence is TGTGCCAGTTTAACAGGGTTTCAAGGCTACACCTTC.

This clonotype was detected ten times or more. CDR3 coding DNA: TGTGCCAGCAGTGCGGCAGGAAGAAACACCATATATTTT. Translated: CASSAAGRNTIYF. The genes are TRBV2 and TRBJ1-3; D remains unclear. This CDR3 is 13 amino acids long. The V end was cut by 4 bases, the J end by 5 bases, with 9 bases between. Germline CDR1 is SNHLY and CDR2 is FYNNEI.

The gene calls are TRBV24-1 and TRBJ2-7, with 8 bases aligning to TRBD1. Germline V gene lookup returns CDR1 KGHDR and CDR2 SFDVKD. The length of the CDR3 is 17 residues. Germline trimming cut 2 bases from V and 1 base from J; bases unmatched to any gene: 9. DNA for the CDR3: TGTGCCACCAGTGATTCGAGGACAGGGCCGAAATCCTACGAGCAGTACTTC. Translating gives CATSDSRTGPKSYEQYF.

Only a few counts were recorded for this clonotype. The rearrangement uses TRBV6-1 and TRBJ2-1, with D unresolved. Germline V lookup: CDR1 MNHNS, CDR2 SASEGT. This CDR3 comprises 15 residues. Trimming removed 6 bases at V and 0 bases at J, with 12 bases between. CDR3 DNA: TGTGCCAGCAGACTGACTGGAAGCTCCTACAATGAGCAGTTCTTC. The encoded protein is CASRLTGSSYNEQFF.

This clonotype was detected ten times or more. The chain employs TRBV6-2 or TRBV6-3 and TRBJ2-3; TRBD1 might be the D (6 bases). CDR1 is MNHEY and CDR2 is SVGEGT in the germline V gene. V was clipped by 2 bases and J by 3 bases, with 9 bases between them. This CDR3 has 14 amino acids. The chain's CDR3 is CASSYAGETDTQYF. The CDR3 region has the DNA TGTGCCAGCAGTTACGCAGGGGAGACAGATACGCAGTATTTT.

This clonotype occurred a few times. The chain uses TRBV7-8 and TRBJ2-1, with 9 bases identical to TRBD2. CDR3 length equals 16 residues. Trimming removed 1 base from V and 7 bases from J; junction bases left unmatched: 8. Germline CDR1 reads SGHVS; CDR2 reads FQNEAQ. The CDR3 sequence: CASSLGLAGSRNEQFF. Written as DNA, the CDR3 is TGTGCCAGCAGCTTAGGGCTAGCGGGAAGTCGGAATGAGCAGTTCTTC.

For the CDR3, the DNA is TGTGCCATCAGTGAGGTCAGGGGGAACTATGGCTACACCTTC. Protein: CAISEVRGNYGYTF. The rearrangement joins TRBV10-3 to TRBJ1-2; TRBD1 matches at 7 bases. V was pared by 2 bases and J by 2 bases, with 2 bases of the junction left unmatched. The length of the CDR3 is 14 residues. Germline V gives CDR1 ENHRY, CDR2 SYGVKD.